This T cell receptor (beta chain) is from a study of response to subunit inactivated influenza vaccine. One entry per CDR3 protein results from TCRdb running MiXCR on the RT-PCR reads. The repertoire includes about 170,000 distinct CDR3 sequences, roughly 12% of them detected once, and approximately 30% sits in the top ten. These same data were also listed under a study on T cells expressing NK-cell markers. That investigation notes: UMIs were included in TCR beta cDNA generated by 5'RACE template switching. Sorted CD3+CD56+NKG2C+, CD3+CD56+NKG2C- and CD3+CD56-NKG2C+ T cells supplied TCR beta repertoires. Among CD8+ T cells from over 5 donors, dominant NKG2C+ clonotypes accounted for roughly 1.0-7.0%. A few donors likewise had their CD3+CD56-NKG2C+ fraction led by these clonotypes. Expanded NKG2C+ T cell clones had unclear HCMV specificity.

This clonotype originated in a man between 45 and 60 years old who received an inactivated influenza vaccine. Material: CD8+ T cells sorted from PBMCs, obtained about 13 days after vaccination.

The CDR3 loop reads CASSFTRQGPAENTGELFF. The CDR3 nucleotides are TGTGCCAGCAGTTTCACAAGACAGGGCCCCGCTGAGAACACCGGGGAGCTGTTTTTT. The J gene is TRBJ2-2, the V gene TRBV2; 7 bases line up with TRBD1. This CDR3 contains 19 residues. Germline loops: CDR1 SNHLY, CDR2 FYNNEI. With 5 bases clipped from V and 1 base from J, the junction kept 16 bases outside the gene matches.